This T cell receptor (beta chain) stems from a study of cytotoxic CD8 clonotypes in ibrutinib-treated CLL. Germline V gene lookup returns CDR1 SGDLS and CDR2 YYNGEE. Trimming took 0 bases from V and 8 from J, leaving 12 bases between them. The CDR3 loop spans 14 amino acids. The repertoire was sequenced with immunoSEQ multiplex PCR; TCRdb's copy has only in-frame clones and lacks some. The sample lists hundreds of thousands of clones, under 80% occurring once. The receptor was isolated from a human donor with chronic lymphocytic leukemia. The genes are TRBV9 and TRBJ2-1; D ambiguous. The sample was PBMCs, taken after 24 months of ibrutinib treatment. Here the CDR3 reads CASSVGEGRDEQFF. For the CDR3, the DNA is TGTGCCAGCAGCGTAGGGGAAGGCCGGGATGAGCAGTTCTTC.